Listed here are 7 T cell receptor beta chains from one sample, sequenced in a study of blood T cell repertoires in COVID-19. Libraries were prepared by immunoSEQ multiplex PCR; TCRdb keeps only in-frame clonotypes and omits some of them. The sample gives 150,000 to 200,000 clones, roughly 79% of which show up once; 9% to 15% is in the top ten. The sequenced sample was peripheral blood. All receptors derive from a woman of 80 years or more with COVID-19, enrolled during active disease.

In its sample, this clone was seen once. The chain carries TRBV9 and TRBJ2-1; the D gene is possibly TRBD1 (5 bases). CDR3 length: 15 residues. The V gene's germline CDR1 is SGDLS and CDR2 YYNGEE. Between the trimmed V and J ends, which lost 3 bases and 6 bases, there was a span of 16 bases. DNA of the CDR3: TGTGCCAGCAGCGCTGGGGTGGGCAGGGTCAATGAGCAGTTCTTC. It translates to CASSAGVGRVNEQFF.

This sequence joins TRBV19 and TRBJ2-1; no definite D call. Germline V CDR1 and CDR2: LNHDA, SQIVND (reference sequence). V lost 4 bases and J 6 bases, leaving 7 bases between the germline ends. The CDR3 runs 12 residues. The CDR3 here is CASSSSVNEQFF. The CDR3 coding sequence is TGTGCCAGTAGTAGTTCAGTCAATGAGCAGTTCTTC.

V usage is TRBV12-3 or TRBV12-4 and J usage is TRBJ1-1; TRBD1 is a possible D gene (5 bases). V was pared by 1 base and J by 11 bases, with 14 bases between. This CDR3 has 13 amino acids. Here the CDR3 reads CASSLEAGNVAFF. Written as DNA, the CDR3 is TGTGCCAGCAGTTTAGAAGCAGGGAACGTGGCTTTCTTT.

The chain is built from TRBV3-1 (or the pseudogene TRBV3-2) and TRBJ1-1; D is possibly TRBD1 (6 bases). CDR1 and CDR2 from the germline V gene are LGHDT and YNNKEL (reference sequence). The V gene lost 0 bases and the J gene lost 10 bases, with 12 bases spanning the gap. The length of the CDR3 is 13 residues. CDR3 amino acids: CASSQEYQGTAFF. CDR3 nucleotide sequence: TGTGCCAGCAGCCAAGAATACCAGGGGACAGCTTTCTTT.

This clone was recorded only once. The chain has TRBV23-1 and TRBJ2-3; D perhaps matches TRBD2 (6 bases). TRBV23-1 is marked as an open reading frame, function uncertain. V lost 3 bases, J lost 0 bases, and 13 bases lay in between. This CDR3 region has 16 residues. CDR3 region: CASSQPSGPSTDTQYF. For the CDR3, the DNA is TGCGCCAGCAGTCAGCCGAGCGGGCCTAGCACAGATACGCAGTATTTT.

The chain has TRBV12-3 or TRBV12-4 and TRBJ1-5; no clear D gene. V dropped 5 bases and J dropped 12 bases, with 17 bases sitting between them. The CDR3 is 13 residues long. The CDR3 reads CASSPALKQVQHF. The CDR3 DNA reads TGTGCCAGCAGTCCCGCGTTGAAGCAGGTCCAGCATTTT.

This clone was observed a single time. The chain recombines TRBV19 with TRBJ1-2; D is undetermined. V was clipped by 0 bases and J by 5 bases, with 4 bases between them. This CDR3 is built from 12 residues. Looked up from germline, CDR1 is LNHDA and CDR2 is SQIVND (reference sequence). Here the CDR3 reads CASSIESYGYTF. CDR3 DNA sequence: TGTGCCAGTAGTATAGAGTCTTATGGCTACACCTTC. The full variable domain, with the rest looked up from reference TRBV19 and TRBJ1-2, is DGGITQSPKYLFRKEGQNVTLSCEQNLNHDAMYWYRQDPGQGLRLIYYSQIVNDFQKGDIAEGYSVSREKKESFPLTVTSAQKNPTAFYLCASSIESYGYTFGSGTRLTVV.